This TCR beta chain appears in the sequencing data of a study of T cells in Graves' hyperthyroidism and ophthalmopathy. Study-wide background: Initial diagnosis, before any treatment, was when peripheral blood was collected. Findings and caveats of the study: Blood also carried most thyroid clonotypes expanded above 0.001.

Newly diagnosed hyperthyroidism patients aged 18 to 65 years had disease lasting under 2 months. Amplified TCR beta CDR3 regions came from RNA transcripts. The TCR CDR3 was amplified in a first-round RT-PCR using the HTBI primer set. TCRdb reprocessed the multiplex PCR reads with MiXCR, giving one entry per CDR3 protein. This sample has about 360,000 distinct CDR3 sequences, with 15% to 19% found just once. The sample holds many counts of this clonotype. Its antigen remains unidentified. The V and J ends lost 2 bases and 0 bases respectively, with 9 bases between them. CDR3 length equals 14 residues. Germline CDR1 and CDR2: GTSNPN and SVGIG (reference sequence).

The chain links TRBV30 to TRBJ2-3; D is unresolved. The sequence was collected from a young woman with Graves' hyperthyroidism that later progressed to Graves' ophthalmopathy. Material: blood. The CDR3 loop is CAWSLGGSTDTQYF. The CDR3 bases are TGTGCCTGGAGTCTTGGCGGCAGCACAGATACGCAGTATTTT.